The clone carrying this TCR beta chain was recorded only once. The antigen remains unidentified. This specimen belongs to a study of ipilimumab plus nivolumab after autologous stem cell transplantation. Study summary: Typical patient got 5 or 6 ipilimumab doses and roughly 8 nivolumab doses (median). Study-level results: Per the authors, repertoire, Treg and microbiota data justify further study.

TCRdb's table, derived via immunoSEQ multiplex PCR, lists solely in-frame clones and lacks some. The table includes tens of thousands of clones, 85% to 95% detected once. Checkpoint therapy with ipilimumab 1 mg/kg began 14 to 28 days after transplant. Patients received nivolumab 3 mg/kg at weeks 1, 4, 7, 10, then fortnightly to week 26. Sequencing used PBMCs, obtained in a trial of ipilimumab plus nivolumab as post-transplant consolidation. This sequence originates from a male donor with multiple myeloma.

CDR3 sequence (DNA): TGTGCCAGCAGCGTAGGGACTAGCGGGGGGTCGTACCAAGAGACCCAGTACTTC. This encodes CASSVGTSGGSYQETQYF. The V and J genes are TRBV9 and TRBJ2-5; 14 bases are a match to TRBD2. There are 18 residues in the CDR3. The V segment lost 0 bases and the J segment 0 bases; nucleotides outside the gene matches: 4. Looked up from germline, CDR1 is SGDLS and CDR2 is YYNGEE.